The sample holds a few counts of the clone carrying this T cell receptor (beta chain). Authors' analysis steps: Amplification of reference gene primers was used by the study to estimate nucleated cell counts. Libraries were prepared by immunoSEQ multiplex PCR; TCRdb keeps only in-frame clonotypes and omits some of them. V, J and clone size reflect that table, while D and trimming were determined from the DNA. The sample holds about 51,000 clones, 85% to 95% seen once. The sample comes from a study of blood T cell repertoires in COVID-19. Study overall: The study drew acute and convalescent COVID-19 samples from the United States, Italy and Spain. T cells, B-cell-depleted T cells, or PBMCs supplied cDNA or gDNA.

The TCR comes from a man in his fifties or sixties with acute or convalescent COVID-19. The sequencing input was peripheral blood.

This CDR3 is CAWSPRGGGAQNRSYEQYF. As DNA, the CDR3 is TGTGCCTGGAGTCCCCGGGGCGGGGGGGCCCAGAATCGATCCTACGAGCAGTACTTC. This chain links TRBV30 with TRBJ2-7; the match to TRBD2 covers 9 bases. Per germline, CDR1 GTSNPN and CDR2 SVGIG (reference sequence). The CDR3 loop spans 19 amino acids. The junction had 18 bases not matched to a gene; V was cut back by 2 bases and J by 1 base.